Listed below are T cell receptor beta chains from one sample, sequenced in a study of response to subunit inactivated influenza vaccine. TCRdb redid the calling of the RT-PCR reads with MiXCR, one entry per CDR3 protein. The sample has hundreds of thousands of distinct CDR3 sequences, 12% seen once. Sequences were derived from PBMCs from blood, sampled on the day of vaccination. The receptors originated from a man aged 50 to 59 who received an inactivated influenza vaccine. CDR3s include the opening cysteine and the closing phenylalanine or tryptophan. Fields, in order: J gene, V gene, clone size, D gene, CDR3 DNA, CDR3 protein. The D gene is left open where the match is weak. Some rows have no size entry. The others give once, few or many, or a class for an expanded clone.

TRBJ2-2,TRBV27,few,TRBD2,TGTGCCAGCAGTTCAGGCGGAGGGCGGCTAGCGGGAAGGACCGGGGAGCTGTTTTTT,CASSSGGGRLAGRTGELFF
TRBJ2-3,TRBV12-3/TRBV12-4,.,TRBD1,TGTGCCAGCATCCAGGGGGCTCGAACAGATACGCAGTATTTT,CASIQGARTDTQYF
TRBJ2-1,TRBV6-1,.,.,TGTGCCAGCCACCGGGACCCAGCGTCCAATGAGCAGTTCTTC,CASHRDPASNEQFF
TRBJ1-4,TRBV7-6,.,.,TGTGCCAGCAGCTTTGCATGGGGTGAAAAACTGTTTTTT,CASSFAWGEKLFF
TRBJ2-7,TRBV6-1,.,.,TGTGCCAGCAGAAGGGGCGGGTCGGCCTACGAGCAGTACTTC,CASRRGGSAYEQYF
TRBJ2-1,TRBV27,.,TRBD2,TGTGCCAGCAACCCAGGTGGGGGGGCCTACAATGAGCAGTTCTTC,CASNPGGGAYNEQFF
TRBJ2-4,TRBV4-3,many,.,TGCGCCAGCAGCCCTACCCTTCTATCCAAAAACATTCAGTACTTC,CASSPTLLSKNIQYF
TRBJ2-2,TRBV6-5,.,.,TGTGCCAGCAGTTACATGGTCCTAGCGACCGGGGAGCTGTTTTTT,CASSYMVLATGELFF
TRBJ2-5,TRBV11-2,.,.,TGTGCCAGCAGCTTCCCCTTTTCCGGAGAGACCCAGTACTTC,CASSFPFSGETQYF
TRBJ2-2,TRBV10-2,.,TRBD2,TGCGCCAGCACCTCCCCGCGGGGGGGCCTGGGGACCGGGGAGCTGTTTTTT,CASTSPRGGLGTGELFF
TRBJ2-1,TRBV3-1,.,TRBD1,TGTGCCAGCAGCCCTAACAGGGGCGTCGGGAATGAGCAGTTCTTC,CASSPNRGVGNEQFF
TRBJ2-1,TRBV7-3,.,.,TGTGCCAGCAGCACCGAAGGGACCAACGATCATTTCCATGAGCAGTTCTTC,CASSTEGTNDHFHEQFF
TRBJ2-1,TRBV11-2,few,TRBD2,TGTGCCAGCAGCGCTAGTCGCGCGGGGGGGCATGAGCAGTTCTTC,CASSASRAGGHEQFF
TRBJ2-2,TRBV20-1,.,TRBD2,TGCAGTGGGACTAGCGTGAACACCGGGGAGCTGTTTTTT,CSGTSVNTGELFF
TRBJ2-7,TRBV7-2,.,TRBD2,TGTGCCAGCAGCACAGGGGCCTGGACTAGCGGTTACGAGCAGTACTTC,CASSTGAWTSGYEQYF
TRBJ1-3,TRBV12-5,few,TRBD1,TGTGCTAGTGGTTTGGTACTTGGGACAGGCTGGTCGTTCTCTGGAAACACCATATATTTT,CASGLVLGTGWSFSGNTIYF
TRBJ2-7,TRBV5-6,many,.,TGTGCCAGCAGCTTGGCCAGGGAGCAGTACTTC,CASSLAREQYF
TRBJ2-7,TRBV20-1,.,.,TGCAGTGCTAGCCCCCCACAGATTACTAACGAGCAGTACTTC,CSASPPQITNEQYF
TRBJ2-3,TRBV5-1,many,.,TGCGCCAGCAGCTTGTTTAGCACAGATACGCAGTATTTT,CASSLFSTDTQYF
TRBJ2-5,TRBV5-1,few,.,TGCGCCGCCGCGGAGGGAGGGGGCGCGAAAGAGACCCAGTACTTC,CAAAEGGGAKETQYF
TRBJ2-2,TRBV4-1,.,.,TGCGCCAGCAGCCAAGCCCCTTCCGGCCCGAACACCGGGGAGCTGTTTTTT,CASSQAPSGPNTGELFF
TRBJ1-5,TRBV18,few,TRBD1,TGTGCCAGCTCTCGCACAGGGGACCCCAATCAGCCCCAGCATTTT,CASSRTGDPNQPQHF
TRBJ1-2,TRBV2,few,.,TGTGCCAGCAGTTCTGACGGAGGGAGCAACTATGGCTACACCTTC,CASSSDGGSNYGYTF
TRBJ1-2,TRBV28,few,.,TGTGCCAGCAGTCCCCAGGACAATGACTATGGCTACACCTTC,CASSPQDNDYGYTF
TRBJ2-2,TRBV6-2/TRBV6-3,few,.,TGTGCCAGCAGTTACACCGGCACCGGGGAGCTGTTTTTT,CASSYTGTGELFF
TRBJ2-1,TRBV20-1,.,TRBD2,TGCAGTGCTAGTCTCCTAGCGGGAGTTAATGAGCAGTTCTTC,CSASLLAGVNEQFF
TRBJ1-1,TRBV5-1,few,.,TGCGCCAGCAGCTTGGAGGCAAACACTGAAGCTTTCTTT,CASSLEANTEAFF
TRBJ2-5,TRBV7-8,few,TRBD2,TGTGCCAGCAGCTTAGCGACTAGCGGGAGGGCCTTAGAGACCCAGTACTTC,CASSLATSGRALETQYF
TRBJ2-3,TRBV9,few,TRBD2,TGTGCCAGCAGTAAAAGGACTAGCGGGATCCCCTTATTAACTAGCACAGATACGCAGTATTTT,CASSKRTSGIPLLTSTDTQYF
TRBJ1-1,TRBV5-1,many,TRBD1,TGCGCCAGCAGCTCGGGACAGATTCGCACTGAAGCTTTCTTT,CASSSGQIRTEAFF
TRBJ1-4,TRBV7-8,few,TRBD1,TGTGCCAGCAGCCCAAGGAGACAGGGGAGTGAAAAACTGTTTTTT,CASSPRRQGSEKLFF
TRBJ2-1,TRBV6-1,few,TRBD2,TGTGCCAGCAGTAAAAAGATAGGGACTAGCGGGAGTAATGAGCAGTTCTTC,CASSKKIGTSGSNEQFF
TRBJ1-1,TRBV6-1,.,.,TGTGCCAGCAGGAATGCGGGGCAGGGTACTGAAGCTTTCTTT,CASRNAGQGTEAFF
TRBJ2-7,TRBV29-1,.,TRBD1,TGCAGCGTTGAGGCAGGGGGCGGGTACGAGCAGTACTTC,CSVEAGGGYEQYF
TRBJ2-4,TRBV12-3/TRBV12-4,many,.,TGTGCCAGCAGTTTTGGTGGGGGACCAGCCAAAAACATTCAGTACTTC,CASSFGGGPAKNIQYF
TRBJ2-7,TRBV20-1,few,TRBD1,TGCAGTGCTAGGATTCTACCGGGACAGGGCCCCTACGAGCAGTACTTC,CSARILPGQGPYEQYF
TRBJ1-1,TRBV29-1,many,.,TGCAGCGTCCAACGGTCACAGGCCCCTGGGGCTTTCTTT,CSVQRSQAPGAFF
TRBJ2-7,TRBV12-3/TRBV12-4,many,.,TGTGCCAGCAGCCATAGCAGGTTACCCTCCTACGAGCAGTACTTC,CASSHSRLPSYEQYF
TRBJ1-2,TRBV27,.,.,TGTGCCAGCAGTTTCGACAGAGGGGGATATGGCTACACCTTC,CASSFDRGGYGYTF
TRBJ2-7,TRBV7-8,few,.,TGTGCCAGCAGCTGGACTAACCAGGCCGAGCAGTACTTC,CASSWTNQAEQYF
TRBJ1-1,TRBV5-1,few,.,TGCGCCAGCAGCTTGGCCTGGGCAAGGGAAGCTTTCTTT,CASSLAWAREAFF
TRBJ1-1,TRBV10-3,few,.,TGTGCCATCAGTACCCGTGGGGGGGGCGCAGATGAAGCTTTCTTT,CAISTRGGGADEAFF
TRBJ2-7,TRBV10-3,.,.,TGTGCCATCAGTGAGCGGGGCTCCTACGAGCAGTACTTC,CAISERGSYEQYF
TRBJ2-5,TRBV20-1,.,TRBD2,TGCAGTGCCCGGGCCACGGGAGGGGAGACCCAGTACTTC,CSARATGGETQYF